This T cell receptor (beta chain) was sequenced in a study of regulatory T cells in long-lasting Graves disease. Study-wide results and limits: TRBV28, TRBJ1-2 and TRBJ2-5 emerged as the favored segments in persistent disease.

CDR3 length equals 12 residues. Trimming stripped 7 bases from V and 9 bases from J, with 13 bases between. This clonotype has ten or more counts. Its antigen is currently unknown. According to the study, TCR beta libraries were built with iRepertoire HTBI primers and CDR3-region Arm-PCR. TCRdb processed the multiplex PCR reads anew with MiXCR; each CDR3 protein has one entry. The sample holds 350,000 to 450,000 distinct CDR3 sequences; 21% are singletons and the top ten take approximately 14%. Stated time point: persistent/refractory GD, antithyroid drugs over 5 years with positive TRAb. The TCR library was made from RNA extracted from PBMCs. Tubes containing EDTA received 8 to 9.5 milliliters of drawn peripheral blood.

Sequenced material: peripheral blood mononuclear cells (PBMCs), taken when the disease was refractory, from a patient treated with antithyroid drugs. The receptor comes from a female donor with Graves disease. The chain employs TRBV12-3 or TRBV12-4 and TRBJ2-4, with no clear D. In DNA, the CDR3 is TGTGCCAGCACCTCGACTTGGGGCATTCAGTACTTC. Its protein is CASTSTWGIQYF.